This TCR beta chain was captured by sequencing in a study of Graves' ophthalmopathy and Graves' hyperthyroidism. The study amplified TCR beta CDR3 regions using RNA transcripts. In the first round, RT-PCR was carried out with HTBI primers, and a multiplex PCR formed the second round. In TCRdb, the multiplex PCR reads were re-called with MiXCR into one record per CDR3 protein. The repertoire holds roughly 1.1 million distinct CDR3 sequences, with about two fifths as singletons. With V trimmed by 5 bases and J by 5 bases, 4 bases remained unmatched. The CDR3 has 13 residues. Germline assignment: CDR1 SGHRS and CDR2 YFSETQ.

This chain uses TRBV5-1 with TRBJ1-1; 9 nucleotides agree with TRBD1. The receptor's source is an adult man with Graves' hyperthyroidism. Specimen: peripheral blood or thyroid tissue (not recorded which). This CDR3 is CASRQGARTEAFF. CDR3 sequence (DNA): TGCGCCAGCAGACAGGGGGCGCGTACTGAAGCTTTCTTT.